This paragraph covers one TCR beta chain sequence. No antigen is known for it. This sample stems from a study of T cells expressing NK-cell markers. Broader study findings: In several donors, these clonotypes also led the CD3+CD56-NKG2C+ fraction.

TCRdb derives one entry per CDR3 protein from the 5' RACE reads, leaving out DNA. The repertoire table contains fewer than 400,000 distinct CDR3 sequences. The sequenced material came from blood T cells: a sorted CD56 or NKG2C T cell subset, CD4+ or CD8+ T cells, or bulk PBMC T cells (not recorded which). This sequence originates from a woman aged 50 to 60 in good health.

The CDR3 reads CASSKGQFSLSYNEQFF. The V call is TRBV5-1, the J call TRBJ2-1; the D call from TCRdb, TRBD1, cannot be confirmed without DNA. The CDR3 is 17 amino acids. Germline V CDR1 and CDR2: SGHRS, YFSETQ.